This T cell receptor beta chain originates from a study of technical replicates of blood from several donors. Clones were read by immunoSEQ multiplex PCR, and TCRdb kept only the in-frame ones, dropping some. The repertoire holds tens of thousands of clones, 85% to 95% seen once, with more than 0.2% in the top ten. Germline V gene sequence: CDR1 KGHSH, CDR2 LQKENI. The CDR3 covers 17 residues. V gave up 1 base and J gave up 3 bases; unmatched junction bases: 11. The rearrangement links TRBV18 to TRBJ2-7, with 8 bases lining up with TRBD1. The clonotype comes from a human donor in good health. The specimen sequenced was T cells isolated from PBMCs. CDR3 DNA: TGTGCCAGCTCACCACAGGAGACCACGACAGGGGTCTACGAGCAGTACTTC. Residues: CASSPQETTTGVYEQYF.